The 28 T cell receptor beta chains below come from one sample, sequenced in a study of PD-L1 blockade in urothelial cancer. The repertoire was sequenced with immunoSEQ multiplex PCR; TCRdb's copy has only in-frame clones and lacks some. The sample yields 70,000 or so clones, roughly 89% seen once. The material was PBMCs, obtained around atezolizumab (anti-PD-L1) treatment. These receptors came from a man aged 55-75 years with urothelial cancer.

V is TRBV11-2 and J is TRBJ2-1, with 10 bases fitting TRBD2. V shed 2 bases, J shed 6 bases, and the junction held 10 bases outside the gene matches. CDR1 is SGHAT and CDR2 is FQNNGV in the germline V gene. The CDR3 extends over 17 amino acids. The CDR3 region has the DNA TGTGCCAGCAGCTTAATCGAGTTAAGCGGGAGGGGCAATGAGCAGTTCTTC. As protein: CASSLIELSGRGNEQFF.

The chain links TRBV4-1 to TRBJ2-1, with 7 nucleotides matching TRBD2. The germline gives CDR1 MGHRA, CDR2 YSYEKL. Trimming cost V 0 bases and J 5 bases; bases outside gene matches: 16. The CDR3 extends over 19 amino acids. The CDR3 loop reads CASSQDRRETSGKNNEQFF. DNA of the CDR3: TGCGCCAGCAGCCAAGATAGACGAGAGACAAGCGGGAAAAACAATGAGCAGTTCTTC.

The chain recombines TRBV5-6 with TRBJ2-6; D unclear. The CDR3 covers 15 residues. Between the trimmed V and J ends, which lost 2 bases and 0 bases, there was a span of 6 bases. The V gene's germline CDR1 is SGHDT and CDR2 YYEEEE. The CDR3 coding sequence is TGTGCCAGCAGCTTTGGGCTCTCTGGGGCCAACGTCCTGACTTTC. Amino acids: CASSFGLSGANVLTF.

The CDR3 region has the DNA TGTGCCAGCAGCTTAGTGGGACTACCAGAAGAGACCCAGTACTTC. It yields the protein CASSLVGLPEETQYF. The V call is TRBV7-2, the J call TRBJ2-5, with TRBD2 matching 7 bases. Trimming removed 1 base from V and 3 bases from J; junction bases left unmatched: 5. CDR1 and CDR2 from the germline V gene are SGHTA and FQGNSA. The CDR3 is made up of 15 amino acids. Full variable domain (missing parts from reference TRBV7-2 and TRBJ2-5): GAGVSQSPSNKVTEKGKDVELRCDPISGHTALYWYRQSLGQGLEFLIYFQGNSAPDKSGLPSDRFSAERTGGSVSTLTIQRTQQEDSAVYLCASSLVGLPEETQYFGPGTRLLVL.

This chain connects TRBV7-2 to TRBJ1-5; the D is unclear. V lost 1 base and J 7 bases, leaving 17 bases between the germline ends. Germline values: CDR1 SGHTA, CDR2 FQGNSA. The CDR3 runs to 16 residues. CDR3: CASSLVSGGFGQPQHF. CDR3 sequence (DNA): TGTGCCAGCAGCTTAGTGAGCGGAGGGTTTGGGCAGCCCCAGCATTTT.

This chain links TRBV10-2 with TRBJ1-5; D remains unclear. The germline V gene has CDR1 WSHSY and CDR2 SAAADI. Trimming pared 6 bases from V and 0 bases from J, leaving 6 bases between. This CDR3 region has 13 residues. CDR3 DNA sequence: TGCGCCAGCAGGGACTATAGCAATCAGCCCCAGCATTTT. Protein sequence: CASRDYSNQPQHF.

The J gene is TRBJ2-1, the V gene TRBV2; tentatively, D is TRBD1 (6 bases). This CDR3 contains 13 residues. Germline loops: CDR1 SNHLY, CDR2 FYNNEI. The V and J ends lost 7 bases and 9 bases respectively, with 16 bases between them. Here the CDR3 reads CASTDPGAREQFF. For the CDR3, the DNA is TGTGCCAGCACCGACCCAGGGGCTCGTGAGCAGTTCTTC.

This chain connects TRBV27 to TRBJ1-2; no definite D call. The CDR3 is 13 amino acids. Deletions cut 5 bases from V and 5 bases from J, with 12 bases between. CDR1 is MNHEY, CDR2 SMNVEV, per germline (reference sequence). CDR3 loop: CASSPGPGYGYTF. In DNA form, the CDR3 reads TGTGCCAGCAGTCCCGGGCCGGGGTATGGCTACACCTTC.

The rearrangement uses TRBV5-6 and TRBJ2-3, with TRBD2 matching over 11 bases. CDR3 length: 16 residues. Looked up from germline, CDR1 is SGHDT and CDR2 is YYEEEE. The J segment lost 7 bases and the V segment lost 2 bases, leaving 9 bases of the junction unmatched. Here the CDR3 reads CASSFHSGGATYTQYF. As DNA, the CDR3 is TGTGCCAGCAGCTTCCATAGCGGGGGGGCTACATATACGCAGTATTTT.

The J gene is TRBJ2-5, the V gene TRBV7-9; the match to TRBD1 covers 8 bases. With 6 bases clipped from V and 4 bases from J, the junction kept 10 bases outside the gene matches. The CDR3 has 15 residues. Germline CDR1 SEHNR, CDR2 FQNEAQ (reference sequence). The CDR3 nucleotides are TGTGCCAGCAGTCCAACTCAGGGGGCAGTAGAGACCCAGTACTTC. Its protein is CASSPTQGAVETQYF.

This chain uses TRBV6-6 with TRBJ2-1; TRBD1 might be the D (5 bases). This CDR3 is built from 15 residues. In germline, CDR1 is MNHNY, CDR2 SVGAGI (reference sequence). V lost 3 bases and J 3 bases, leaving 12 bases between the germline ends. In DNA form, the CDR3 reads TGTGCCAGCAGTTATGACAGCTCGAACTACAATGAGCAGTTCTTC. Protein product: CASSYDSSNYNEQFF.

This clone appeared a single time. The CDR3 spells CASSRTGANTGELFF. DNA for the CDR3: TGTGCCAGCAGCAGGACAGGGGCGAACACCGGGGAGCTGTTTTTT. The rearrangement uses TRBV6-5 and TRBJ2-2, with 9 bases matching TRBD1. This CDR3 spans 15 amino acids. The J segment lost 0 bases and the V segment lost 6 bases, leaving 2 bases of the junction unmatched. Germline V gives CDR1 MNHEY, CDR2 SVGAGI.

This clone has only one observation. V and J are TRBV2 and TRBJ1-1, with D tentatively TRBD1 (6 bases). Trimming shortened V by 4 bases and J by 3 bases, and 9 bases separated the two germline ends. Germline V gene sequence: CDR1 SNHLY, CDR2 FYNNEI. The CDR3 loop spans 13 amino acids. DNA of the CDR3: TGTGCCAGCAGTGCTCGACAGGACACTGAAGCTTTCTTT. Translating gives CASSARQDTEAFF.

The CDR3 here is CASSQDTDSYGYTF. The CDR3, as DNA: TGCGCCAGCAGCCAAGATACCGACAGCTATGGCTACACCTTC. This chain uses TRBV4-1 with TRBJ1-2, with D possibly TRBD1 on 5 matching bases. V lost 0 bases and J 4 bases, leaving 9 bases between the germline ends. Germline V gives CDR1 MGHRA, CDR2 YSYEKL. The CDR3 is 14 residues long.

The chain recombines TRBV11-2 with TRBJ2-2, with no clear D. Germline V gives CDR1 SGHAT, CDR2 FQNNGV. The CDR3 contains 16 residues. Deletions cut 1 base from V and 6 bases from J, with 15 bases between. DNA for the CDR3: TGTGCCAGCAGCTTAGGTTTTGACTCACGGCCCGGGGAGCTGTTTTTT. This sequence encodes CASSLGFDSRPGELFF. The full variable domain, its missing parts supplied by reference TRBV11-2 and TRBJ2-2, is EAGVAQSPRYKIIEKRQSVAFWCNPISGHATLYWYQQILGQGPKLLIQFQNNGVVDDSQLPKDRFSAERLKGVDSTLKIQPAKLEDSAVYLCASSLGFDSRPGELFFGEGSRLTVL.

The chain has TRBV28 and TRBJ2-3; D is ambiguous. The CDR3 runs 13 residues. Trimming shortened V by 6 bases and J by 4 bases, and 11 bases separated the two germline ends. Germline-derived CDR1 and CDR2 are MDHEN and SYDVKM. Written as DNA, the CDR3 is TGTGCCAGCAGCAGAGGAGACTCAGATACGCAGTATTTT. This encodes CASSRGDSDTQYF.

The gene calls are TRBV28 and TRBJ2-7; 7 positions match TRBD1. The CDR3 sequence is 16 residues long. CDR1 and CDR2 (germline): MDHEN, SYDVKM. Unmatched junction bases numbered 11, after V lost 6 bases and J lost 0 bases. The CDR3 reads CASRKSGTANSYEQYF. The CDR3, as DNA: TGTGCCAGCAGGAAGTCCGGGACAGCGAACTCCTACGAGCAGTACTTC.

The chain uses TRBV5-1 and TRBJ1-4, with D possibly being TRBD1 (5 bases). The germline gives CDR1 SGHRS, CDR2 YFSETQ. The CDR3 consists of 18 residues. With 0 bases removed from V and 5 bases from J, the gap between germline ends came to 20 bases. This chain's CDR3 is CASSLGQFAREANEKLFF. The DNA for the CDR3 is TGCGCCAGCAGCTTGGGACAGTTCGCCCGAGAGGCCAATGAAAAACTGTTTTTT.

CDR3 sequence reads: CASSEYRGQLDTQYF. DNA of the CDR3: TGTGCCAGCAGTGAATATCGGGGACAGCTAGATACGCAGTATTTT. The rearrangement uses TRBV25-1 and TRBJ2-3; 7 bases are a match to TRBD1. V lost 0 bases and J lost 5; bases outside the gene matches: 5. The CDR3 consists of 15 residues. Germline values: CDR1 MGHDK, CDR2 SYGVNS.

V usage is TRBV7-3 and J usage is TRBJ2-7; TRBD2 matches 7 bases. Germline V gives CDR1 SGHTA, CDR2 FQGTGA. The CDR3 is 16 amino acids. J lost 2 bases, V lost 5 bases, and 12 bases had no gene match. CDR3 amino acids: CASSPYGGTSTYEQYF. Written as DNA, the CDR3 is TGTGCCAGCAGCCCGTACGGGGGGACTTCGACCTACGAGCAGTACTTC.

The chain couples TRBV5-1 to TRBJ2-3, with TRBD2 matching over 12 bases. The germline gives CDR1 SGHRS, CDR2 YFSETQ. V lost 5 bases and J lost 2; bases outside the gene matches: 6. There are 16 residues in the CDR3. CDR3 sequence reads: CASRGTSGPITDTQYF. The CDR3 DNA follows: TGCGCCAGCAGGGGGACTAGCGGGCCGATCACAGATACGCAGTATTTT. Supplemented by reference TRBV5-1 and TRBJ2-3, the full variable domain reads KAGVTQTPRYLIKTRGQQVTLSCSPISGHRSVSWYQQTPGQGLQFLFEYFSETQRNKGNFPGRFSGRQFSNSRSEMNVSTLELGDSALYLCASRGTSGPITDTQYFGPGTRLTVL.

V usage is TRBV9 and J usage is TRBJ2-6; 9 nucleotides align to TRBD1. J was trimmed by 0 bases and V by 2 bases; bases with no gene match: 3. Germline values: CDR1 SGDLS, CDR2 YYNGEE. CDR3 length: 17 amino acids. CDR3 sequence: CASSVTGGGSGANVLTF. As DNA, the CDR3 is TGTGCCAGCAGCGTTACAGGGGGCGGCTCTGGGGCCAACGTCCTGACTTTC.

The CDR3 nucleotides read TGTGCCAGCAGTGGCGGGGGTCATCAAGAGACCCAGTACTTC. Translation gives CASSGGGHQETQYF. V is TRBV2 and J is TRBJ2-5; 7 nucleotides match TRBD2. Trimming cost V 4 bases and J 2 bases; bases outside gene matches: 4. Germline values: CDR1 SNHLY, CDR2 FYNNEI. The CDR3 has 14 amino acids. Full variable domain (remainder filled in from reference TRBV2 and TRBJ2-5): EPEVTQTPSHQVTQMGQEVILRCVPISNHLYFYWYRQILGQKVEFLVSFYNNEISEKSEIFDDQFSVERPDGSNFTLKIRSTKLEDSAMYFCASSGGGHQETQYFGPGTRLLVL.

The chain joins TRBV5-1 to TRBJ2-7; 8 nucleotides line up with TRBD2. The length of the CDR3 is 14 residues. Germline V CDR1 and CDR2: SGHRS, YFSETQ. Germline trimming cut 8 bases from V and 2 bases from J; bases unmatched to any gene: 9. CDR3 sequence reads: CASKTGGGTYEQYF. The CDR3 DNA is TGCGCCAGTAAAACGGGGGGGGGTACCTACGAGCAGTACTTC.

The CDR3, as DNA: TGCAGCGTTGAAGTGGGACAGGGTAGGTACGAGCAGTACTTC. Its protein is CSVEVGQGRYEQYF. The chain has TRBV29-1 and TRBJ2-7; 9 bases align to TRBD1. Looked up from germline, CDR1 is SQVTM and CDR2 is ANQGSEA. V lost 1 base, J lost 4 bases, and 5 bases stayed unmatched. The CDR3 runs 14 residues.

The genes are TRBV6-5 and TRBJ2-7; TRBD1 matches at 8 bases. The germline V gene encodes CDR1 MNHEY and CDR2 SVGAGI. This CDR3 region has 12 residues. Trimming removed 8 bases from V and 2 bases from J; junction bases left unmatched: 2. The CDR3 coding sequence is TGTGCCAGCGTGGACAGGGCCTACGAGCAGTACTTC. As protein: CASVDRAYEQYF.

V is TRBV9 and J is TRBJ2-1, with a tentative D call TRBD2 (6 bases). The V end was cut by 0 bases, the J end by 6 bases, with 13 bases between. Germline V CDR1 and CDR2: SGDLS, YYNGEE. CDR3 size: 15 residues. CDR3 bases: TGTGCCAGCAGCGTAGAAGGAGGGCCGGGCAATGAGCAGTTCTTC. Protein: CASSVEGGPGNEQFF.

V and J are TRBV2 and TRBJ2-6; no definite D call. V was cut by 6 bases and J by 0 bases, with 9 bases left in between. The CDR3 runs to 15 residues. Germline values: CDR1 SNHLY, CDR2 FYNNEI. The CDR3 bases are TGTGCCAGCAGAATAGTTGGCTCTGGGGCCAACGTCCTGACTTTC. This translates into CASRIVGSGANVLTF.